This record concerns one T cell receptor (beta chain) sequence. The sample carries other DNA sequences with the same CDR3. This CDR3 region has 14 residues. V was pared by 0 bases and J by 1 base, with 7 bases between. Germline V gene sequence: CDR1 SGDLS, CDR2 YYNGEE. The sample belongs to a study of cytomegalovirus exposure and HLA in healthy donors. PCR primers comprised 60 Vbeta and 13 Jbeta primers. Study processing details: Some 9.9 million shared chains were among approximately 87 million unique TCR beta chains counted in a later analysis. Sequenced by immunoSEQ multiplex PCR; TCRdb stores in-frame clones only, minus some. For V, J and clone size, that table is used; D and trimming come from the DNA. The sample has about 140,000 clones, roughly 60% seen once.

The rearrangement uses TRBV9 and TRBJ1-1; D not resolved. Specimen: PBMCs. The origin of this receptor is a woman aged 40-49 years in good health and CMV-seronegative. CDR3 protein: CASSVGRGNTEAFF. As DNA, the CDR3 is TGTGCCAGCAGCGTAGGGCGGGGGAACACTGAAGCTTTCTTT.